This is a list of T cell receptor beta chains from one sample in a study of blood T cell repertoires in COVID-19. The protocol was immunoSEQ multiplex PCR, while the TCRdb copy is restricted to in-frame clones and leaves out a portion. The sample has roughly 230,000 clones; about 80% are singletons. The sequencing input was peripheral blood. Source of these receptors: a man in his fifties with active or convalescent COVID-19. Each CDR3 is given with its conserved first and last residue. The D gene is left open where the match is weak. The size entry is marked missing in some rows and otherwise reads once, few, many or a size class.

D,size,V,J,CDR3,DNA
TRBD2,.,TRBV24-1,TRBJ2-1,CATSDFKASGGLNEQFF,TGTGCCACCAGTGATTTCAAGGCTAGCGGGGGGCTCAATGAGCAGTTCTTC
TRBD1,.,TRBV7-2,TRBJ2-7,CASSLDRGPVEQYF,TGTGCCAGCAGCTTGGACAGGGGGCCTGTCGAGCAGTACTTC
.,.,TRBV19,TRBJ2-4,CASSIPPTDIQYF,TGTGCCAGTAGTATCCCCCCCACGGACATTCAGTACTTC
.,.,TRBV6-6,TRBJ1-3,CASSHRSGNTIYF,TGTGCCAGCAGTCATCGGTCGGGAAACACCATATATTTT
.,.,TRBV15,TRBJ1-5,CATSPGGGNQPQHF,TGTGCCACCAGCCCCGGGGGGGGGAACCAGCCCCAGCATTTT
.,.,TRBV7-2,TRBJ2-1,CASSTGHFYNEQFF,TGTGCCAGCAGCACAGGACATTTCTACAATGAGCAGTTCTTC
.,.,TRBV27,TRBJ2-3,CASSLGGEDTDTQYF,TGTGCCAGCAGTTTAGGCGGGGAGGACACAGATACGCAGTATTTT
.,.,TRBV30,TRBJ1-1,CAWSPGETEAFF,TGTGCCTGGAGCCCGGGGGAGACTGAAGCTTTCTTT
TRBD2,.,TRBV28,TRBJ2-1,CASWRGGSSYNEQFF,TGTGCCAGCTGGCGGGGGGGGAGCTCCTACAATGAGCAGTTCTTC
TRBD1,.,TRBV9,TRBJ2-7,CASSQRQGNYEQYF,TGTGCCAGCAGCCAAAGACAGGGAAACTACGAGCAGTACTTC
TRBD1,.,TRBV7-2,TRBJ2-2,CASSRDRLNTGELFF,TGTGCCAGCAGCCGGGACAGGCTGAACACCGGGGAGCTGTTTTTT
TRBD1,.,TRBV10-3,TRBJ1-2,CATFYPEGATQYGYTF,TGTGCCACCTTCTATCCTGAGGGGGCCACCCAATATGGCTACACCTTC
.,.,TRBV28,TRBJ2-3,CASSPRGGGTDTQYF,TGTGCCAGCAGTCCCAGAGGGGGGGGCACAGATACGCAGTATTTT
.,.,TRBV7-8,TRBJ2-2,CASSPGFSAGELFF,TGTGCCAGCAGCCCCGGGTTTAGCGCCGGGGAGCTGTTTTTT
.,few,TRBV3-1/TRBV3-2,TRBJ2-3,CASSQGATDTQYF,TGTGCCAGCAGCCAAGGCGCCACAGATACGCAGTATTTT
.,.,TRBV7-9,TRBJ1-1,CASSRYGNTEAFF,TGTGCCAGCAGCCGTTACGGGAACACTGAAGCTTTCTTT
.,few,TRBV6-1,TRBJ1-1,CASSEYMDTEAFF,TGTGCCAGCAGTGAATACATGGACACTGAAGCTTTCTTT
.,.,TRBV21-1,TRBJ2-5,CASTKIAGGKGAQETQYF,TGTGCCAGCACCAAGATAGCAGGGGGCAAGGGTGCCCAAGAGACCCAGTACTTC